This T cell receptor beta chain was captured in a study of blood T cells in healthy people across ages. Findings of the study overall: The study found TCR beta diversity correlated strongly with naive T cell percentage.

Trimming at V came to 5 bases and at J to 6 bases, leaving 13 bases not matched to a gene. Germline-derived CDR1 and CDR2 are DFQATT and SNEGSKA (reference sequence). The CDR3 is 16 residues long. Sample-barcoded 5' priming and a J-beta primer mix drove a second PCR of about 6 to 12 cycles. One entry per CDR3 protein results from TCRdb running MiXCR on the 5' RACE reads. The table records almost 1 million distinct CDR3 sequences, 51% of them present only once. Note on this clonotype: Antigen specificity is unknown.

This receptor was taken from a woman aged 60-70 years in good health. This chain joins TRBV20-1 and TRBJ2-3, with TRBD2 identical over 11 bases. The sequenced sample was blood. The CDR3, as DNA: TGCAGTGCTCCGACCTCTAGCGGGAGGTCTTTGGATACGCAGTATTTT. Its protein product is CSAPTSSGRSLDTQYF.